This TCR beta chain was observed in a study of OX40 agonist ivuxolimab in advanced cancers. Whole-study context: Averaging 60 years in age, with a range of about 20 to 90, the cohort was approximately 84% male. 30% to 40% of patients had received prior checkpoint inhibitor therapy. Study results and caveats: The study did not work out the antigen specificity of the expanded peripheral T cells. Expanded clones were, on average, more numerous among CD8+ T cells than CD4+.

Sequenced by immunoSEQ multiplex PCR; TCRdb stores in-frame clones only, minus some. The sample lists just under 80,000 clones, 75% to 90% occurring once. V was shortened by 5 bases and J by 0 bases, with 14 bases between the two germline ends. Germline CDR1 and CDR2: MNHNY and SVGAGI (reference sequence). CDR3 length equals 16 residues. Regarding this clone: Its target is unknown.

This TCR was recovered from an adult with an advanced solid tumor such as melanoma, head and neck, liver or kidney cancer. Specimen: CD4+ or CD8+ T cells sorted from blood, collected in a trial of the OX40 agonist ivuxolimab. V is TRBV6-6 and J is TRBJ2-1; perhaps TRBD2 as D (6 bases). DNA for the CDR3: TGTGCCAGCAGTCCAATCCGGGACTCCTCCTACAATGAGCAGTTCTTC. Translation gives CASSPIRDSSYNEQFF.